Presented here are 11 T cell receptor beta chains from one specimen sequenced in a study of blood T cells in healthy people across ages. The authors ran a second PCR of about 6 to 11 cycles using a sample-barcoded 5' primer and a J-beta primer mix. Via MiXCR, TCRdb re-called the 5' RACE reads, giving one row per CDR3 protein. The repertoire has about 1.1 million distinct CDR3 sequences, more than 30% of them found once; the top ten carry roughly 14%. The specimen sequenced was blood. The receptors originated from a man aged 18 to 29 in good health.

The chain joins TRBV9 to TRBJ2-5, with 11 bases identical to TRBD2. The CDR3 is 14 residues long. V lost 0 bases, J lost 11 bases, and 6 bases stayed unmatched. CDR1 and CDR2 from the germline V gene are SGDLS and YYNGEE. The CDR3 nucleotides read TGTGCCAGCAGCGTAGACCCTAGCGGGGGGCAGCAGTACTTC. Protein product: CASSVDPSGGQQYF.

This clonotype came up a few times. V gene TRBV18 combines with J gene TRBJ2-3, with a tentative D call TRBD1 (8 bases). V lost 1 base and J 4 bases, leaving 18 bases between the germline ends. The CDR3 sequence is 17 residues long. CDR1 KGHSH and CDR2 LQKENI come from the germline V gene. The CDR3 protein is CASSPRNRGGDADTQYF. The DNA for the CDR3 is TGTGCCAGCTCACCACGAAACAGGGGGGGAGACGCAGATACGCAGTATTTT.

The gene calls are TRBV9 and TRBJ2-3, with D tentatively TRBD1 (6 bases). CDR3 size: 16 residues. Germline CDR1 reads SGDLS; CDR2 reads YYNGEE. V lost 1 base, J lost 5 bases, and 17 bases lay in between. The CDR3 sequence: CASSVSYATGGDTQYF. The CDR3 coding sequence is TGTGCCAGCAGCGTATCCTACGCGACAGGAGGAGATACGCAGTATTTT.

The V and J genes are TRBV7-2 and TRBJ2-4; D could derive from TRBD1 or TRBD2 (5 bases each). The length of the CDR3 is 13 residues. Trimming took off 5 bases at V and 15 bases at J, with 20 bases between the two ends. CDR1 SGHTA and CDR2 FQGNSA come from the germline V gene. CDR3 region: CASSEASGTPRYF. The CDR3 nucleotides read TGTGCCAGCAGCGAAGCCTCCGGGACGCCGAGGTACTTC.

This rearrangement joins TRBV15 to TRBJ2-3; D may be TRBD1 or TRBD2 (5 bases each). The CDR3 is made up of 14 amino acids. V was trimmed by 1 base and J by 5 bases, leaving 10 bases between them. Germline V CDR1 and CDR2: LNHNV, YYDKDF (reference sequence). The CDR3 protein is CATSRAGPQDTQYF. In DNA form, the CDR3 reads TGTGCCACCAGCAGAGCGGGACCCCAAGATACGCAGTATTTT.

This clonotype was seen just once. The chain couples TRBV5-1 to TRBJ2-7; 11 nucleotides line up with TRBD2. The CDR3 is made up of 19 amino acids. Germline-derived CDR1 and CDR2 are SGHRS and YFSETQ. The V segment lost 4 bases and the J segment 0 bases; nucleotides outside the gene matches: 15. The CDR3 DNA reads TGCGCCAGCAGCCCGGGACTAGCGGCTTCTCTGCGCGGCTCCTACGAGCAGTACTTC. This sequence encodes CASSPGLAASLRGSYEQYF.

V usage is TRBV3-1 and J usage is TRBJ2-5, with 9 bases matching TRBD1. The CDR3 has 16 residues. Germline loops: CDR1 LGHDT, CDR2 YNNKEL (reference sequence). V trimming: 3 bases; J trimming: 2 bases; junction bases outside the gene matches: 7. Here the CDR3 DNA reads TGTGCCAGCAGCCACACCGGGACAGGGTGGCAAGAGACCCAGTACTTC. It yields the protein CASSHTGTGWQETQYF.

The rearrangement joins TRBV5-5 to TRBJ2-7, with D perhaps TRBD1 (6 bases). Germline CDR1 reads SGHKS; CDR2 reads YYEKEE (reference sequence). The CDR3 totals 15 residues. V was clipped by 0 bases and J by 2 bases, with 12 bases between them. CDR3 in amino acids: CASSLGDTLTYEQYF. The CDR3 DNA reads TGTGCCAGCAGCTTGGGGGACACGCTCACCTACGAGCAGTACTTC.

The CDR3 reads CASTTGTGGGETQYF. CDR3 DNA sequence: TGTGCCAGCACCACCGGGACAGGGGGCGGGGAGACCCAGTACTTC. V usage is TRBV25-1 and J usage is TRBJ2-5, with 12 nucleotides matching TRBD1. The CDR3 covers 15 residues. V was pared by 7 bases and J by 5 bases, with 8 bases of the junction left unmatched. Germline-derived CDR1 and CDR2 are MGHDK and SYGVNS.

The chain recombines TRBV13 with TRBJ2-3; tentatively, D is TRBD1 (6 bases). V lost 4 bases to trimming and J lost 4 bases, with 12 bases between them. The CDR3 is made up of 14 amino acids. CDR1 and CDR2 from the germline V gene are PRHDT and FYEKMQ (reference sequence). CDR3 residues: CASSSNYRADTQYF. In DNA form, the CDR3 reads TGTGCCAGCAGCTCAAACTACAGGGCAGATACGCAGTATTTT.

The V gene is TRBV12-3 or TRBV12-4, the J gene TRBJ2-7; 10 bases are shared with TRBD1. V lost 3 bases and J lost 5; bases outside the gene matches: 4. This CDR3 region has 14 residues. The CDR3 is CASSLTGGHNEQYF. CDR3 nucleotide sequence: TGTGCCAGCAGTTTGACAGGGGGCCACAACGAGCAGTACTTC.